The 27 T cell receptor beta chains below were found in one sample sequenced in a study of T cell repertoires in cytomegalovirus infection. No antigen is known for these receptors. MiXCR was run by TCRdb on the reads, yielding one entry per CDR3 protein. Among roughly 990,000 distinct CDR3 sequences listed, 31% were seen once. The material was cultured CD8+ T cells from PBMCs, obtained from culture after CMV antigen stimulation. These receptors originate from a human donor in good health (CMV status not recorded). Some clones in this sample may be carry-over from other donors' samples.

This clonotype has a handful of counts. This chain uses TRBV6-1 with TRBJ2-7, with a possible D match to TRBD1 (5 bases). Trimming took 6 bases from V and 2 from J, leaving 14 bases between them. CDR1 is MNHNS, CDR2 SASEGT, per germline. This CDR3 has 14 amino acids. The CDR3 nucleotides read TGTGCCAGCAGCTGGACACCGCTAGCCTACGAGCAGTACTTC. Its protein is CASSWTPLAYEQYF.

This clonotype was observed many times. The CDR3 loop reads CASSYRTSGGGGEQFF. CDR3 nucleotide sequence: TGTGCCAGCAGCTACCGGACTAGCGGGGGGGGAGGTGAGCAGTTCTTC. The gene calls are TRBV7-2 and TRBJ2-1; 15 nucleotides agree with TRBD2. The V segment lost 4 bases and the J segment 9 bases; nucleotides outside the gene matches: 7. Germline CDR1 and CDR2: SGHTA and FQGNSA. The CDR3 loop spans 16 amino acids.

The chain couples TRBV28 to TRBJ1-1, with D unclear. With 2 bases removed from V and 4 bases from J, the gap between germline ends came to 8 bases. Germline CDR1 reads MDHEN; CDR2 reads SYDVKM. This CDR3 region has 13 residues. This CDR3 is CASSLKRPTEAFF. The CDR3 DNA reads TGTGCCAGCAGTTTAAAAAGGCCCACTGAAGCTTTCTTT.

The J gene is TRBJ1-5, the V gene TRBV19; D gene ambiguous. CDR1 is LNHDA, CDR2 SQIVND, per germline (reference sequence). V was cut by 10 bases and J by 0 bases, with 10 bases left in between. The CDR3 runs to 13 residues. CDR3 bases: TGTGCCACTACAGACTATAGCAATCAGCCCCAGCATTTT. The encoded protein is CATTDYSNQPQHF.

This clonotype was seen a handful of times. The rearrangement uses TRBV10-3 and TRBJ1-2; 7 nucleotides agree with TRBD1. Looked up from germline, CDR1 is ENHRY and CDR2 is SYGVKD. CDR3 length equals 12 residues. Germline trimming cut 8 bases from V and 8 bases from J; bases unmatched to any gene: 8. As DNA, the CDR3 is TGTGCCATCCAGGCAGGGGGTGAGGGCTACACCTTC. It specifies CAIQAGGEGYTF.

This clonotype was detected only a few times. This chain uses TRBV7-8 with TRBJ2-7; D is uncertain. The CDR3 loop spans 15 amino acids. Trimming took off 2 bases at V and 4 bases at J, with 15 bases between the two ends. The germline CDR1 and CDR2 sequences are SGHVS and FQNEAQ. The CDR3 DNA sequence: TGTGCCAGCAGCTTATTGGGCAGTTTGGGGTACGAGCAGTACGTC. Its protein product is CASSLLGSLGYEQYV.

V gene TRBV5-6 combines with J gene TRBJ2-7; TRBD1 is a possible D gene (5 bases). The CDR3 runs 11 residues. Per the germline V gene, CDR1 is SGHDT and CDR2 is YYEEEE. V lost 0 bases, J lost 11 bases, and 9 bases lay in between. CDR3 loop: CASSLDRRKYF. CDR3 DNA: TGTGCCAGCAGCTTGGACAGGCGCAAGTACTTC.

V and J are TRBV7-6 and TRBJ1-6, with 9 bases that match TRBD1. V lost 5 bases and J lost 7; bases outside the gene matches: 6. Per germline, CDR1 SGHVS and CDR2 FNYEAQ. There are 15 residues in the CDR3. In DNA, the CDR3 is TGTGCCAGCAGCCCTACAGGGGGCCCAAATTCACCCCTCCACTTT. Translating it yields CASSPTGGPNSPLHF.

As to this clonotype: One end of the junction varies from germline; a read error may be responsible. This chain links TRBV12-3 or TRBV12-4 with TRBJ1-1; D not certain. This CDR3 has 14 residues. In nucleotides, the CDR3 is TGTGTCAGCAGTTTAGTGGTACCAGCGGGTGAAGCTTTCTTT. Amino acids: CVSSLVVPAGEAFF.

This clonotype was detected only a few times. The rearrangement links TRBV9 to TRBJ1-4; the match to TRBD1 covers 7 bases. The germline V gene encodes CDR1 SGDLS and CDR2 YYNGEE. The V gene end was trimmed by 3 bases and the J gene end by 2 bases; junction bases not matched to a gene: 7. This CDR3 spans 16 amino acids. CDR3 in amino acids: CASSGRQGGTNEKLFF. The DNA for the CDR3 is TGTGCCAGCAGCGGACGACAGGGTGGCACTAATGAAAAACTGTTTTTT.

This clonotype has at least ten counts. This rearrangement joins TRBV7-2 to TRBJ2-2; D gene uncertain. V gave up 5 bases and J gave up 8 bases, with 9 bases separating them. The CDR3 extends over 12 amino acids. CDR1 and CDR2 from the germline V gene are SGHTA and FQGNSA. CDR3 in amino acids: CASSPHWGELFF. The DNA for the CDR3 is TGTGCCAGCAGCCCACATTGGGGGGAGCTGTTTTTT. Full variable domain (outside the CDR3, taken from reference TRBV7-2 and TRBJ2-2): GAGVSQSPSNKVTEKGKDVELRCDPISGHTALYWYRQSLGQGLEFLIYFQGNSAPDKSGLPSDRFSAERTGGSVSTLTIQRTQQEDSAVYLCASSPHWGELFFGEGSRLTVL.

This clonotype showed up just a few times. In DNA, the CDR3 is TGCGCCAGCAGCCAAGTGGGGATTTACAATGAGCAGTTCTTC. Amino acid sequence: CASSQVGIYNEQFF. V and J are TRBV4-3 and TRBJ2-1; D remains ambiguous. This CDR3 region has 14 residues. Germline loops: CDR1 LGHNA, CDR2 YSLEER. Between the trimmed V and J ends, which lost 1 base and 4 bases, there was a span of 8 bases.

The chain joins TRBV7-9 to TRBJ1-5; D ambiguous. This CDR3 comprises 15 residues. The V gene lost 1 base and the J gene lost 0 bases, with 7 bases spanning the gap. Germline-derived CDR1 and CDR2 are SEHNR and FQNEAQ (reference sequence). CDR3 DNA sequence: TGTGCCAGCAGCTTAGAATCCTATAGCAATCAGCCCCAGCATTTT. Amino acid sequence: CASSLESYSNQPQHF. The full variable domain, its missing parts supplied by reference TRBV7-9 and TRBJ1-5, is DTGVSQNPRHKITKRGQNVTFRCDPISEHNRLYWYRQTLGQGPEFLTYFQNEAQLEKSRLLSDRFSAERPKGSFSTLEIQRTEQGDSAMYLCASSLESYSNQPQHFGDGTRLSIL.

The V call is TRBV10-3, the J call TRBJ2-5; the D gene is possibly TRBD2 (6 bases). Germline V gives CDR1 ENHRY, CDR2 SYGVKD. Trimming shortened V by 5 bases and J by 3 bases, and 16 bases separated the two germline ends. The CDR3 sequence is 15 residues long. The DNA for the CDR3 is TGTGCCATCAGTAGATCCGGGACTGAAAAAGAGACCCAGTACTTC. It codes for CAISRSGTEKETQYF.

This clonotype was seen only a few times. V usage is TRBV6-6 and J usage is TRBJ2-3, with 7 bases aligning to TRBD1. Trimming cost V 0 bases and J 4 bases; bases outside gene matches: 7. Germline CDR1 reads MNHNY; CDR2 reads SVGAGI (reference sequence). The CDR3 sequence is 16 residues long. DNA of the CDR3: TGTGCCAGCAGTTACTCCTCAGGGGGTCGTGCAGATACGCAGTATTTT. As protein: CASSYSSGGRADTQYF.

CDR3 sequence reads: CASSFGVQEEQYV. The DNA for the CDR3 is TGTGCCAGCAGTTTCGGGGTTCAAGAAGAGCAGTACGTC. The chain is built from TRBV28 and TRBJ2-7; D is possibly TRBD2 (5 bases). There are 13 residues in the CDR3. V lost 3 bases to trimming and J lost 7 bases, with 13 bases between them. Germline CDR1 MDHEN, CDR2 SYDVKM.

Notes on this clonotype: A much larger clone differs from this one at a single base, so this may be a read error. This chain joins TRBV7-2 and TRBJ1-4; a weak D match, TRBD1 (6 bases). The germline CDR1 and CDR2 sequences are SGHTA and FQGNSA. The CDR3 contains 14 residues. With 0 bases removed from V and 6 bases from J, the gap between germline ends came to 8 bases. For the CDR3, the DNA is TGTACCAGCAGCTTAGCCAGGGGTGATGAAAAACTGTTTTTT. It yields the protein CTSSLARGDEKLFF.

A note on this clonotype: This clone may be a read error of a much larger clone one base away. The chain employs TRBV6-1 and TRBJ1-2; no reliable D call. Trimming removed 3 bases at V and 3 bases at J, with 14 bases between. The CDR3 totals 15 residues. Germline lookup yields CDR1 MNHNS and CDR2 SASEGT. CDR3 coding DNA: TGTGCCAGCAGTGACTCCCTCAACGGAGACTATGGCTACACCTTC. Its translation: CASSDSLNGDYGYTF.

The V and J genes are TRBV28 and TRBJ2-2; 9 nucleotides match TRBD1. The V gene's germline CDR1 is MDHEN and CDR2 SYDVKM. CDR3 length equals 17 residues. Trimming removed 3 bases from V and 3 bases from J; junction bases left unmatched: 8. This chain's CDR3 is CASSLMGQGGYTGELFF. The DNA of the CDR3 is TGTGCCAGCAGTTTGATGGGACAGGGAGGATACACCGGGGAGCTGTTTTTT.

This clonotype has at least ten counts. The rearrangement uses TRBV7-6 and TRBJ2-2; D remains unclear. The V end lost 5 bases, the J end lost 2 bases, and 12 bases lay between the germline ends. The CDR3 extends over 15 amino acids. Per germline, CDR1 SGHVS and CDR2 FNYEAQ. The DNA of the CDR3 is TGTGCCAGCAGCCCACCGGCCTATAACACCGGGGAGCTGTTTTTT. It codes for CASSPPAYNTGELFF.

The V gene is TRBV12-3 or TRBV12-4, the J gene TRBJ1-1, with 9 bases aligning to TRBD1. Trimming at V came to 5 bases and at J to 5 bases, leaving 9 bases not matched to a gene. CDR3 length: 15 amino acids. The CDR3 DNA sequence: TGTGCCAGCAGTAGGCCGGGACAGGGATGGACTGAAGCTTTCTTT. Translation: CASSRPGQGWTEAFF.

The V gene is TRBV14, the J gene TRBJ2-7, with D uncertain. Deletions cut 1 base from V and 4 bases from J, with 14 bases between. CDR3 length: 15 amino acids. The germline V gene encodes CDR1 SGHDN and CDR2 FVKESK. The CDR3 is CASSQGNRIGYEQYF. The CDR3 coding sequence is TGTGCCAGCAGCCAAGGGAACCGCATTGGGTACGAGCAGTACTTC.

The chain couples TRBV19 to TRBJ2-7, with D hard to call. The V gene lost 5 bases and the J gene lost 4 bases, with 12 bases spanning the gap. In germline, CDR1 is LNHDA, CDR2 SQIVND (reference sequence). The CDR3 runs 13 residues. The chain's CDR3 is CASSPALGYEQYF. CDR3 coding DNA: TGTGCCAGTAGTCCCGCATTGGGGTACGAGCAGTACTTC.

The V and J genes are TRBV19 and TRBJ1-1; D ambiguous. From germline, CDR1 is LNHDA and CDR2 SQIVND (reference sequence). Trimming took off 3 bases at V and 0 bases at J, with 11 bases between the two ends. CDR3 length equals 15 residues. The CDR3 reads CASSIEPLMNTEAFF. CDR3 bases: TGTGCCAGTAGTATTGAACCTCTTATGAACACTGAAGCTTTCTTT.

On this clonotype: At one of its ends the junction is not consistent with the germline gene, which may arise from a read error. The chain couples TRBV2 to TRBJ1-2; weak D call: TRBD1 (6 bases). The CDR3 covers 14 residues. The germline CDR1 and CDR2 sequences are SNHLY and FYNNEI. The CDR3 DNA follows: TGTGCCACCCCGAGTCACAGGGCGGACTATGGCTACATCTTC. Its protein is CATPSHRADYGYIF. Combining the CDR3 with reference TRBV2 and TRBJ1-2 gives the whole variable domain EPEVTQTPSHQVTQMGQEVILRCVPISNHLYFYWYRQILGQKVEFLVSFYNNEISEKSEIFDDQFSVERPDGSNFTLKIRSTKLEDSAMYFCATPSHRADYGYIFGSGTRLTVV.

For this clonotype: A much more abundant neighbour one base away suggests this may be a read error. This rearrangement joins TRBV12-3 or TRBV12-4 to TRBJ1-2; no reliable D call. The CDR3 contains 13 residues. The V and J ends lost 2 bases and 3 bases respectively, with 7 bases between them. The CDR3 nucleotides read TGTGCCAGCAGTTTAAACAGCCACTATGGCTACACCTTC. This encodes CASSLNSHYGYTF.

This clonotype was counted many times. This chain uses TRBV19 with TRBJ2-2; 15 bases are shared with TRBD2. J was trimmed by 7 bases and V by 5 bases; bases with no gene match: 8. CDR1 and CDR2 from the germline V gene are LNHDA and SQIVND (reference sequence). There are 17 residues in the CDR3. The CDR3 here is CASSFGTSGGLLGELFF. In DNA form, the CDR3 reads TGTGCCAGTAGTTTCGGGACTAGCGGGGGGCTACTCGGGGAGCTGTTTTTT.